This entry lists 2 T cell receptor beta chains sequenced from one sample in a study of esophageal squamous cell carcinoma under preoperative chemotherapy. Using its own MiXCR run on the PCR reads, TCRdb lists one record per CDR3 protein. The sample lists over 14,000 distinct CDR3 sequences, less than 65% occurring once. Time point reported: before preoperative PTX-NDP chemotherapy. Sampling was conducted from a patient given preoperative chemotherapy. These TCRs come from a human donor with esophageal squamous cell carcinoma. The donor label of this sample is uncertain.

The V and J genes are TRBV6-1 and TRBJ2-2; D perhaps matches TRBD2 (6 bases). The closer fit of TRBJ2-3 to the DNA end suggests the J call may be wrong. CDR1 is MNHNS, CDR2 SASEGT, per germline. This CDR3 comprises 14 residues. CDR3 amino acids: CASSLGLNTDEQYF. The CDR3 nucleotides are TGTGCCAGCAGCCTGGGACTCAACACAGATGAGCAGTATTTT.

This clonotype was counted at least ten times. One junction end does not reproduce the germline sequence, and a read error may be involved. DNA for the CDR3: TGTGCCAGCAGGGGGAACGGGGGGCGCGACCAAGAGACGCAGTATTTC. This translates into CASRGNGGRDQETQYF. The V call is TRBV6-1, the J call TRBJ2-5; D perhaps matches TRBD2 (7 bases). The germline V gene has CDR1 MNHNS and CDR2 SASEGT. The CDR3 extends over 16 amino acids.